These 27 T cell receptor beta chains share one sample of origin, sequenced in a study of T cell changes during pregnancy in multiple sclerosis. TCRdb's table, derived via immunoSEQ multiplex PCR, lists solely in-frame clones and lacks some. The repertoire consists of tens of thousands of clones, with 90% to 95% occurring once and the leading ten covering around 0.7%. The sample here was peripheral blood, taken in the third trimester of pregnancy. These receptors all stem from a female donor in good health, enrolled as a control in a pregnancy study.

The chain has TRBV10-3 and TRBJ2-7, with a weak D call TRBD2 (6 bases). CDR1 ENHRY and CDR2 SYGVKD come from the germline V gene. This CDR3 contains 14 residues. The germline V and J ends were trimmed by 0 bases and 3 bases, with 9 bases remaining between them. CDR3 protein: CAISESHGSYEQYF. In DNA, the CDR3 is TGTGCCATCAGTGAGTCTCACGGGAGCTACGAGCAGTACTTC.

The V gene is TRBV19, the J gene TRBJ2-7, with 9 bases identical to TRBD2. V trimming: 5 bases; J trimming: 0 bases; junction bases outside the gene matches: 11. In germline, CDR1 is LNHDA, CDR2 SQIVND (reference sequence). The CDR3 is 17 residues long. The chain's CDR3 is CASSLTAPSGTSYEQYF. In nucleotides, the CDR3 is TGTGCCAGTAGTCTAACCGCTCCTAGCGGGACCTCCTACGAGCAGTACTTC.

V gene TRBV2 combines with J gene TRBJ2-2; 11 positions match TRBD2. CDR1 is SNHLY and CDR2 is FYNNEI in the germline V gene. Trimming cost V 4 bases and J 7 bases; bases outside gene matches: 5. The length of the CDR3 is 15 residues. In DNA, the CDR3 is TGTGCCAGCAGTGCTAGCGGGGGGCGCGGCGGGGAGCTGTTTTTT. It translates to CASSASGGRGGELFF.

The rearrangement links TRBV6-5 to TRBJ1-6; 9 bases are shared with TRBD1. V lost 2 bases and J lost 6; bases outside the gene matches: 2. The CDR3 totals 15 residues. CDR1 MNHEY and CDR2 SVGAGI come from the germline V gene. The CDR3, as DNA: TGTGCCAGCAGTTACGAGACAGGGGGTAATTCACCCCTCCACTTT. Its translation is CASSYETGGNSPLHF.

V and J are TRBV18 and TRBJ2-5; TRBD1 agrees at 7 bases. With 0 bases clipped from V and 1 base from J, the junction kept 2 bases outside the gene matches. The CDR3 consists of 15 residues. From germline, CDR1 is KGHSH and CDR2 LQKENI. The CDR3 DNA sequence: TGTGCCAGCTCACCACCCGGGACAGCCCAAGAGACCCAGTACTTC. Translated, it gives CASSPPGTAQETQYF. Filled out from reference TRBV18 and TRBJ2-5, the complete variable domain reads NAGVMQNPRHLVRRRGQEARLRCSPMKGHSHVYWYRQLPEEGLKFMVYLQKENIIDESGMPKERFSAEFPKEGPSILRIQQVVRGDSAAYFCASSPPGTAQETQYFGPGTRLLVL.

The CDR3 nucleotides are TGTGCCAGCAGCGTAGCCCCTGTCGGACTCTCCTACAATGAGCAGTTCTTC. The encoded protein is CASSVAPVGLSYNEQFF. This chain links TRBV9 with TRBJ2-1, with TRBD2 as a possible D gene (5 bases). This CDR3 contains 17 residues. V lost 0 bases to trimming and J lost 0 bases, with 13 bases between them. Germline V gives CDR1 SGDLS, CDR2 YYNGEE. Looking up the rest from reference TRBV9 and TRBJ2-1 gives the full variable domain: DSGVTQTPKHLITATGQRVTLRCSPRSGDLSVYWYQQSLDQGLQFLIQYYNGEERAKGNILERFSAQQFPDLHSELNLSSLELGDSALYFCASSVAPVGLSYNEQFFGPGTRLTVL.

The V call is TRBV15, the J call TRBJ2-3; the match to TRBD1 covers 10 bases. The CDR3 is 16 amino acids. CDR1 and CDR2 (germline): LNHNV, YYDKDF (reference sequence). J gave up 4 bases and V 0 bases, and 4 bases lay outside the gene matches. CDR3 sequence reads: CATSRDPGTGADTQYF. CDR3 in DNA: TGTGCCACCAGCAGAGATCCCGGGACAGGGGCAGATACGCAGTATTTT.

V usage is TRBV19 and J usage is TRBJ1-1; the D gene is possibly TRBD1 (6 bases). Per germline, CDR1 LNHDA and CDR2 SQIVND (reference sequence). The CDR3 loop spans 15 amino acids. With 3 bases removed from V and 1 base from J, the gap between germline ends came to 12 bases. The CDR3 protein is CASSMYRAGNTEAFF. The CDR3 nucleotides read TGTGCCAGTAGTATGTACAGGGCGGGGAACACTGAAGCTTTCTTT.

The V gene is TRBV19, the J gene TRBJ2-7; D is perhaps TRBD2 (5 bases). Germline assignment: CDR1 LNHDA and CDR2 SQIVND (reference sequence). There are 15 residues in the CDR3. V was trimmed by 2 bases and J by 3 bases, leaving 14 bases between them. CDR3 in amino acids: CASSIPGSPNYEQYF. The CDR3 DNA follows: TGTGCCAGTAGTATACCTGGGAGTCCAAACTACGAGCAGTACTTC.

CDR3 DNA: TGTGCCAGCAGCCCCGGGGTAGCCGGTGAGCAGTTCTTC. Translation: CASSPGVAGEQFF. This chain joins TRBV7-6 and TRBJ2-1, with a weak D call TRBD2 (5 bases). This CDR3 comprises 13 residues. The ends were cut back, 5 bases at V and 9 bases at J, with 14 bases in the middle. Germline-derived CDR1 and CDR2 are SGHVS and FNYEAQ.

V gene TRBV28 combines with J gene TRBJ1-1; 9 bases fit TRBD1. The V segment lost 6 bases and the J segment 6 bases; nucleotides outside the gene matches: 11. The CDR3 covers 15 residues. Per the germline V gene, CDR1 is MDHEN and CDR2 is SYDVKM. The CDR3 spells CASRLPGQGESEAFF. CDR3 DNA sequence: TGTGCCAGCAGACTACCGGGACAGGGCGAGTCTGAAGCTTTCTTT.

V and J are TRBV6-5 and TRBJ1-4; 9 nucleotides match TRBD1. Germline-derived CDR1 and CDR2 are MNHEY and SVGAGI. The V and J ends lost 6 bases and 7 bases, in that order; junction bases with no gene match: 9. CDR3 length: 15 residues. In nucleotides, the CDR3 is TGTGCCAGCAGCAGACGGGGGACAGGGAGTGAAAAACTGTTTTTT. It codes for CASSRRGTGSEKLFF.

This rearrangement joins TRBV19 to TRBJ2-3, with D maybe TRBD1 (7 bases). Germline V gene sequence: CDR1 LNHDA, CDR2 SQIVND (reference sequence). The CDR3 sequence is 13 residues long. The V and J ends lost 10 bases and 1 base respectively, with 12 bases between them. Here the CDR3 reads CATLRGGTDTQYF. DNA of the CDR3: TGTGCCACCCTCAGGGGGGGCACAGATACGCAGTATTTT.

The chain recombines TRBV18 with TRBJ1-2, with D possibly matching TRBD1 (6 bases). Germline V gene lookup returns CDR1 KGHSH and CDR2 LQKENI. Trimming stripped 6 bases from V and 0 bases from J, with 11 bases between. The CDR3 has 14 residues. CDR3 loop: CASSPRGSNYGYTF. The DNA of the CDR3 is TGTGCCAGCTCGCCGAGGGGGTCTAACTATGGCTACACCTTC.

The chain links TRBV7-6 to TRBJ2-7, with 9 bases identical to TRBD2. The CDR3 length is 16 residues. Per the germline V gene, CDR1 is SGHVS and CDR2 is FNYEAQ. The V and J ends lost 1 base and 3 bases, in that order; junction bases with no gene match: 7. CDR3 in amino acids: CASSLVGREGRYEQYF. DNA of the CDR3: TGTGCCAGCAGCTTAGTTGGGCGGGAGGGCCGCTACGAGCAGTACTTC. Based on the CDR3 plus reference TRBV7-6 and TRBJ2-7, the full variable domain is GAGVSQSPRYKVTKRGQDVALRCDPISGHVSLYWYRQALGQGPEFLTYFNYEAQQDKSGLPNDRFSAERPEGSISTLTIQRTEQRDSAMYRCASSLVGREGRYEQYFGPGTRLTVT.

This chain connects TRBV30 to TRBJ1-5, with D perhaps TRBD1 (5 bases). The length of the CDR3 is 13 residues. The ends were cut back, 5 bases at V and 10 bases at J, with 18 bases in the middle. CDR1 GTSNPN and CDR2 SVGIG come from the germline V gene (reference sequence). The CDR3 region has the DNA TGTGCCTGGCGACTCAGGGCCTCCGGACCCCAGCATTTT. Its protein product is CAWRLRASGPQHF.

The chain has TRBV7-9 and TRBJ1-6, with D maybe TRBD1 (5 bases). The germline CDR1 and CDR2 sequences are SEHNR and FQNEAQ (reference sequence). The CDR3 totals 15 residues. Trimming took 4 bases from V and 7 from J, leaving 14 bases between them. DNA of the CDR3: TGTGCCAGCAGCTCCGATGGGGCCACGAATTCACCCCTCCACTTT. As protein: CASSSDGATNSPLHF.

CDR3 coding DNA: TGTGCCAGCAGTTCACAGGGGCCTCACACTGAAGCTTTCTTT. Its translation is CASSSQGPHTEAFF. The chain joins TRBV7-2 to TRBJ1-1, with TRBD1 matching over 7 bases. Trimming cost V 6 bases and J 3 bases; bases outside gene matches: 7. The CDR3 consists of 14 residues. The germline gives CDR1 SGHTA, CDR2 FQGNSA. The whole variable domain, remainder taken from reference TRBV7-2 and TRBJ1-1, is GAGVSQSPSNKVTEKGKDVELRCDPISGHTALYWYRQSLGQGLEFLIYFQGNSAPDKSGLPSDRFSAERTGGSVSTLTIQRTQQEDSAVYLCASSSQGPHTEAFFGQGTRLTVV.

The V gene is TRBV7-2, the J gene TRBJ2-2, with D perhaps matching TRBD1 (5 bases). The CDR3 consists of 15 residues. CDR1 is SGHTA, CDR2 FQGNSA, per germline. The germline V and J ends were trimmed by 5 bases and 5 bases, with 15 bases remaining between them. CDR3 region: CASSPTGLSTGELFF. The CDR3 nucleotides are TGTGCCAGCAGCCCCACAGGTCTGTCGACCGGGGAGCTGTTTTTT.

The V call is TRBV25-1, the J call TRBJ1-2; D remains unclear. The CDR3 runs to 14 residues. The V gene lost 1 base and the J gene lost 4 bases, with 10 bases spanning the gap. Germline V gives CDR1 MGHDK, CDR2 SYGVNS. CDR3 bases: TGTGCCAGCAGTGAATTGGAGGGCCCCTATGGCTACACCTTC. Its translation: CASSELEGPYGYTF.

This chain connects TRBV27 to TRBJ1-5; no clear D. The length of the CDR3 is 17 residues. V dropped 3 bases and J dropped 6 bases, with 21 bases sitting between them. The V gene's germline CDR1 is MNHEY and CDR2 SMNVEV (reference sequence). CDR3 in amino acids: CASSLSSFASVSQPQHF. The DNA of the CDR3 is TGTGCCAGCAGTTTGTCTTCTTTTGCCTCAGTCTCTCAGCCCCAGCATTTT.

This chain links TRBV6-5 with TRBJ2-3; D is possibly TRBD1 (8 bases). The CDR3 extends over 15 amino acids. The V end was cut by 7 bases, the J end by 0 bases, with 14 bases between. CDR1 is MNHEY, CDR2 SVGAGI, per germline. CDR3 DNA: TGTGCCAGCAACAGGGGGGGGATCAGCACAGATACGCAGTATTTT. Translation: CASNRGGISTDTQYF.

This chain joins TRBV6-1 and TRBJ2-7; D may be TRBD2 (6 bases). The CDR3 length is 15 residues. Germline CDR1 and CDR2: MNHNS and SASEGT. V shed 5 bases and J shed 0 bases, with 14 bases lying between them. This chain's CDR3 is CASSLLARSSYEQYF. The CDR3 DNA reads TGTGCCAGCAGTCTACTAGCTAGGAGCTCCTACGAGCAGTACTTC.

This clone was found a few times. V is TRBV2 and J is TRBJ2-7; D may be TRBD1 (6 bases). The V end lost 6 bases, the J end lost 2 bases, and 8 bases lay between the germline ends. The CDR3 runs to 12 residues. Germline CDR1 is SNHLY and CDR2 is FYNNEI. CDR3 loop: CASSPGAYEQYF. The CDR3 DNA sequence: TGTGCCAGCAGCCCAGGGGCCTACGAGCAGTACTTC.

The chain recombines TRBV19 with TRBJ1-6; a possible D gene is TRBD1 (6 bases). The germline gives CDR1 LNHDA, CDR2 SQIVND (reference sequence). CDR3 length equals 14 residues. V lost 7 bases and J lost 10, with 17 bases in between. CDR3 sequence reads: CASNAQGSSSPLHF. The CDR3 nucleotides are TGTGCCAGTAACGCACAGGGTTCTAGCTCACCCCTCCACTTT.

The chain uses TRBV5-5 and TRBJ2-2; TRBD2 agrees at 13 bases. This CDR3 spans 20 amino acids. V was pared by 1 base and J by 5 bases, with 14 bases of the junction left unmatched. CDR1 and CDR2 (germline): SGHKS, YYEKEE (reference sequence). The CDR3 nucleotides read TGTGCCAGCAGCTTGCTAGGCAGGGAGTCGACTAGCGGGAGGACCGGGGAGCTGTTTTTT. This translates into CASSLLGRESTSGRTGELFF.

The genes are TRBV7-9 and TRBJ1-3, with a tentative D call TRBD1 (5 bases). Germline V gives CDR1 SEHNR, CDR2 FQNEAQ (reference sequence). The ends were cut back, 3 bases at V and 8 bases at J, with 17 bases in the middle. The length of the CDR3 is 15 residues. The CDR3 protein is CASSLPGVVGDTIYF. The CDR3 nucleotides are TGTGCCAGCAGCTTGCCGGGGGTGGTCGGAGACACCATATATTTT.